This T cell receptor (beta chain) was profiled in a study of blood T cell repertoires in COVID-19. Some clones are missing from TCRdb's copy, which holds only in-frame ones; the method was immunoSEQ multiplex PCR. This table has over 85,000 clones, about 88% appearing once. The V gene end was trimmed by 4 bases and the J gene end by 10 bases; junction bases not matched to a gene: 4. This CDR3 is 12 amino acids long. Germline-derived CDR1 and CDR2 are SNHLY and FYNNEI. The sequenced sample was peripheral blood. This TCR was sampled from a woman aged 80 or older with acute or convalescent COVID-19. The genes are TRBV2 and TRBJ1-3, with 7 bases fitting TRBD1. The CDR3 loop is CASSVKTGTIYF. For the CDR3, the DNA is TGTGCCAGCAGTGTGAAGACAGGGACCATATATTTT.